This TCR beta chain was found in a study of blood T cell dynamics during melanoma immunotherapy. About the research overall: Metastatic melanoma patients received first-line pembrolizumab or nivolumab plus ipilimumab.

Time point described: week 3, after first cycle of checkpoint inhibitor. Assay used: immunoSEQ multiplex PCR; TCRdb lists only in-frame clones, some missing. Among 6,000 or so clones, around 90% were seen once, and the ten largest hold 5%. This clone has only one observation. The CDR3 runs to 12 residues. The germline CDR1 and CDR2 sequences are MGHDK and SYGVNS. This specimen was blood, taken from a patient treated with checkpoint blockade. This clonotype originated in a human donor with melanoma. The chain carries TRBV25-1 and TRBJ2-2; TRBD2 might be the D (5 bases). CDR3 region: CASGYGAGELFF. In DNA form, the CDR3 reads TGTGCGTCGGGCTACGGGGCCGGGGAGCTGTTTTTT.